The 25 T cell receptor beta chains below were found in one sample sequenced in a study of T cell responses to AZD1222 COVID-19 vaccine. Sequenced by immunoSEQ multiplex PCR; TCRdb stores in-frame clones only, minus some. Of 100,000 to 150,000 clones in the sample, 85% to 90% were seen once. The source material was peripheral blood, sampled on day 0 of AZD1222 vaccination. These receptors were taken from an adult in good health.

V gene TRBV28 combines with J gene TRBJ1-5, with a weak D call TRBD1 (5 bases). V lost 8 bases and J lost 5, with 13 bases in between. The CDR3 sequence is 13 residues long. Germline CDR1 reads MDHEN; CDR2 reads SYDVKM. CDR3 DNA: TGTGCCAGCCGAGGGCAGGGTGATCAGCCCCAGCATTTT. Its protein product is CASRGQGDQPQHF.

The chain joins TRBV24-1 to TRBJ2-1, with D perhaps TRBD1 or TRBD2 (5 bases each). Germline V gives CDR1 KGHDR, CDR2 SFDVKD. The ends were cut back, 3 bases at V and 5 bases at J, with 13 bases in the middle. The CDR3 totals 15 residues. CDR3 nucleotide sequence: TGTGCCACCAGTGATCCCGGGACGCCGAACAATGAGCAGTTCTTC. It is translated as CATSDPGTPNNEQFF.

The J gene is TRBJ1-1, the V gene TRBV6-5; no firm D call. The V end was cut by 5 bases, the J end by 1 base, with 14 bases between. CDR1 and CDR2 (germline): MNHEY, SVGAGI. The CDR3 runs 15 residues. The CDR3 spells CASSTHPVTNTEAFF. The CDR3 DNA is TGTGCCAGCAGTACCCACCCCGTCACGAACACTGAAGCTTTCTTT.

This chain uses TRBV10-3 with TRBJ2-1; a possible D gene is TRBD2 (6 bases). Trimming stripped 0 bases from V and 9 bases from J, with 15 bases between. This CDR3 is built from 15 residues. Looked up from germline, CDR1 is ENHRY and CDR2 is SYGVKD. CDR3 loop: CAISESGGGEGEQFF. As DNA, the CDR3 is TGTGCCATCAGTGAGTCGGGTGGAGGGGAAGGTGAGCAGTTCTTC.

The CDR3 DNA follows: TGCGCCAGCAGCCAAGATCTCTCTGGGACAGGGTGGTATGAGCAGTTCTTC. Amino acids: CASSQDLSGTGWYEQFF. The V call is TRBV4-3, the J call TRBJ2-1, with TRBD1 matching 9 bases. Per the germline V gene, CDR1 is LGHNA and CDR2 is YSLEER. J lost 8 bases, V lost 0 bases, and 11 bases had no gene match. The CDR3 sequence is 17 residues long.

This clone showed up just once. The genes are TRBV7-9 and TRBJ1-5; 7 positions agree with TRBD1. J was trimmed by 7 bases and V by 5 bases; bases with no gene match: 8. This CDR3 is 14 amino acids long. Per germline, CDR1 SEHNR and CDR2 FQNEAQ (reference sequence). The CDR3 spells CASSRQGEGQPQHF. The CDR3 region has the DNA TGTGCCAGCAGCCGTCAGGGGGAGGGGCAGCCCCAGCATTTT.

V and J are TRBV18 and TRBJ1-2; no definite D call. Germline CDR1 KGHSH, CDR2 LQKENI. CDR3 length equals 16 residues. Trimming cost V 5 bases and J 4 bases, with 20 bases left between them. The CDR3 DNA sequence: TGTGCCAGCTCATCAGGTGGGCAGGTGGCGCGCTATGGCTACACCTTC. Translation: CASSSGGQVARYGYTF.

The CDR3 sequence: CASSLLAYEQYF. The CDR3 region has the DNA TGTGCCAGCAGTTTACTTGCCTACGAGCAGTACTTC. The chain is built from TRBV28 and TRBJ2-7; D uncertain. Germline V CDR1 and CDR2: MDHEN, SYDVKM. The CDR3 sequence is 12 residues long. Trimming took off 2 bases at V and 2 bases at J, with 4 bases between the two ends.

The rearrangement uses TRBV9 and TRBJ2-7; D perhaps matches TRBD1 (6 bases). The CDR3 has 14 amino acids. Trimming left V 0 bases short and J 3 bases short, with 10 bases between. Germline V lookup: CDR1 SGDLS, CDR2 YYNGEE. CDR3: CASSVDRESYEQYF. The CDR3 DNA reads TGTGCCAGCAGCGTAGACAGGGAGAGCTACGAGCAGTACTTC.

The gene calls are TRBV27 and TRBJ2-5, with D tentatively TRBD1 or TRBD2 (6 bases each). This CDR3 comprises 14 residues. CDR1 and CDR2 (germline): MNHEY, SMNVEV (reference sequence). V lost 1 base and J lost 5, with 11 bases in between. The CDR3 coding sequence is TGTGCCAGCAGTTTATTCGGGGGCTGGGAGACCCAGTACTTC. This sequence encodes CASSLFGGWETQYF.

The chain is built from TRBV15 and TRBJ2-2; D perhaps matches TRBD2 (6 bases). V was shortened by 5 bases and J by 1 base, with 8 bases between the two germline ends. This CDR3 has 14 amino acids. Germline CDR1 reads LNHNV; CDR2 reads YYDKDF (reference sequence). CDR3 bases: TGTGCCACCAGCGGGAGGCTGAACACCGGGGAGCTGTTTTTT. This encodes CATSGRLNTGELFF.

CDR3 sequence: CASSQGARPTNEKLFF. The CDR3, as DNA: TGTGCCAGCAGCCAAGGCGCCAGACCAACTAATGAAAAACTGTTTTTT. The chain combines TRBV3-1 (or the pseudogene TRBV3-2) with TRBJ1-4; no clear D gene. The ends were cut back, 1 base at V and 0 bases at J, with 9 bases in the middle. CDR1 is LGHDT, CDR2 YNNKEL, per germline (reference sequence). The CDR3 extends over 16 amino acids.

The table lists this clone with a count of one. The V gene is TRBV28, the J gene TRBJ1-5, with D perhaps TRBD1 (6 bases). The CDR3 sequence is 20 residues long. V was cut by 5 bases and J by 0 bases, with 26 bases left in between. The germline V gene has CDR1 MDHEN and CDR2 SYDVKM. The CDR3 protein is CASSRRHRGAPFHSNQPQHF. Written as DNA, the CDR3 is TGTGCCAGCAGTCGAAGGCATAGGGGGGCCCCGTTCCATAGCAATCAGCCCCAGCATTTT.

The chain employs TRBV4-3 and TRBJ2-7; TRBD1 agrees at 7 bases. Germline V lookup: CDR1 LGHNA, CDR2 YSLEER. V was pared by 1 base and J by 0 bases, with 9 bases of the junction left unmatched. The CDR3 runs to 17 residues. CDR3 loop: CASSQVSPGQTSYEQYF. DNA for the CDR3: TGCGCCAGCAGCCAAGTTAGTCCGGGACAGACCTCCTACGAGCAGTACTTC.

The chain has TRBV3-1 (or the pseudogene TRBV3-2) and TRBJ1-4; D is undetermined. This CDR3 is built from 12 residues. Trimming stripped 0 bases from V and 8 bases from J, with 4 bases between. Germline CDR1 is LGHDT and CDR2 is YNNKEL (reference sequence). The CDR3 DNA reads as TGTGCCAGCAGCCAAGAACTGGAAAAACTGTTTTTT. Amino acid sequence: CASSQELEKLFF.

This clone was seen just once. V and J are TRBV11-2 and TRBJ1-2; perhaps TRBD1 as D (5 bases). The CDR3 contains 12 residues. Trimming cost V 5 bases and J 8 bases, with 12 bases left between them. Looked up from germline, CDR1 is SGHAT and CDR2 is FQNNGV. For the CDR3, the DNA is TGTGCCAGCAGCCCGAGAAGGGGAGGCTACACCTTC. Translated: CASSPRRGGYTF.

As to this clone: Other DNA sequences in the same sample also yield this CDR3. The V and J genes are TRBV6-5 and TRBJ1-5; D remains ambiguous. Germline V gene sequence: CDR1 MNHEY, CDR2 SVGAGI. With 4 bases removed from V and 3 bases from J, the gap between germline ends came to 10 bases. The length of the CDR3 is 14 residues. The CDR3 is CASSSPGINQPQHF. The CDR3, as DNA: TGTGCCAGCAGTTCGCCGGGGATCAATCAGCCCCAGCATTTT.

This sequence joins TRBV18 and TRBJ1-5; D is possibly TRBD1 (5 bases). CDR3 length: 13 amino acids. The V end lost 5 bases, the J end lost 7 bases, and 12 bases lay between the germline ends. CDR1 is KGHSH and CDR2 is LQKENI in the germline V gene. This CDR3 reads CASSVQGDQPQHF. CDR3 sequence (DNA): TGTGCCAGCTCAGTTCAGGGTGACCAGCCCCAGCATTTT.

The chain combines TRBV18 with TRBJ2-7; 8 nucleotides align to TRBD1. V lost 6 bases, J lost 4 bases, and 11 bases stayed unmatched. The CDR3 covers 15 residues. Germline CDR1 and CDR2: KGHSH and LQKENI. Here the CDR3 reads CASSLTQGARYEQYF. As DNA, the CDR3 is TGTGCCAGCTCGCTTACGCAGGGGGCGAGATACGAGCAGTACTTC.

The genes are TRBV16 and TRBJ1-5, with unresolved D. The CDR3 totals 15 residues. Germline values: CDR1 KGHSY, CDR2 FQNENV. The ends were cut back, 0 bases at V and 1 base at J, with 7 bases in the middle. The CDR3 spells CASSQSEGSNQPQHF. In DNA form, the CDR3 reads TGTGCCAGCAGCCAATCGGAAGGAAGCAATCAGCCCCAGCATTTT.

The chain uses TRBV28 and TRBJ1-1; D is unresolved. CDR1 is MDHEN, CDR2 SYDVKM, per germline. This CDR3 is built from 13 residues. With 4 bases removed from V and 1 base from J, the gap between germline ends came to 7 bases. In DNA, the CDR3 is TGTGCCAGCAGTTCCCCCTCGAACACTGAAGCTTTCTTT. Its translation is CASSSPSNTEAFF.

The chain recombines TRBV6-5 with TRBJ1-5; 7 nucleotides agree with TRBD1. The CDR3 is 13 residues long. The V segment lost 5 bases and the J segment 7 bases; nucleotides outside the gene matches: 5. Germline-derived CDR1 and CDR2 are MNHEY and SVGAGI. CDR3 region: CASSPGGGQPQHF. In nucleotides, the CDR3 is TGTGCCAGCAGTCCAGGGGGGGGACAGCCCCAGCATTTT.

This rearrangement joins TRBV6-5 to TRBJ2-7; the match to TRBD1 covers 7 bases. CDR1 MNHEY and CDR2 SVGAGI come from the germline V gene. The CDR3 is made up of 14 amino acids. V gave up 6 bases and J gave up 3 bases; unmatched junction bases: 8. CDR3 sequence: CASSLSWTGYEQYF. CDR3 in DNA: TGTGCCAGCAGCCTCAGCTGGACAGGCTACGAGCAGTACTTC.

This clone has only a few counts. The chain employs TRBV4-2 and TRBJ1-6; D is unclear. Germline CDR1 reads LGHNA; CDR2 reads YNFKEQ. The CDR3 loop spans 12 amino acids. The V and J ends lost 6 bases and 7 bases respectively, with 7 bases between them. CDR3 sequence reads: CASSGGNSPLHF. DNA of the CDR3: TGTGCCAGCAGTGGAGGGAATTCACCCCTCCACTTT.

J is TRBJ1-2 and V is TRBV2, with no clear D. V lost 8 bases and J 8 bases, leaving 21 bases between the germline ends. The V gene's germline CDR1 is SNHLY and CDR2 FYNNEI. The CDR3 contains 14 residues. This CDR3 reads CASRRETELMGYTF. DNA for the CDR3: TGTGCCAGCCGCCGGGAAACAGAGCTGATGGGCTACACCTTC.